The sequence of this T cell receptor (beta chain) was determined in a study of shared clonotypes between healthy human individuals. CDR1 is LGHNA, CDR2 YNFKEQ, per germline. The CDR3 sequence is 15 residues long. Trimming took off 3 bases at V and 0 bases at J, with 10 bases between the two ends. Study-wide points: The authors sampled blood alone, and tissue repertoires likely differ. When naive CD4 clonotypes were compared across a few donors, around 4.6% were shared.

This table comes from immunoSEQ multiplex PCR, and its TCRdb copy is limited to in-frame clones, with some not included. The sample has 400,000 to 600,000 clones; roughly 95% are singletons. Donors included only healthy HIV-negative adults lacking recent acute infections or vaccinations. Concerning this clone itself: Antigen: not known.

Sample: naive CD4+ T cells sorted from blood. As for subset: CD45RA+ positively selected. The TCR sequence derives from a woman aged 25 to 39 in good health. The chain joins TRBV4-2 to TRBJ2-3; a possible D gene is TRBD2 (6 bases). CDR3 in amino acids: CASSHGTLSTDTQYF. In DNA form, the CDR3 reads TGTGCCAGCAGCCACGGGACTTTAAGCACAGATACGCAGTATTTT.